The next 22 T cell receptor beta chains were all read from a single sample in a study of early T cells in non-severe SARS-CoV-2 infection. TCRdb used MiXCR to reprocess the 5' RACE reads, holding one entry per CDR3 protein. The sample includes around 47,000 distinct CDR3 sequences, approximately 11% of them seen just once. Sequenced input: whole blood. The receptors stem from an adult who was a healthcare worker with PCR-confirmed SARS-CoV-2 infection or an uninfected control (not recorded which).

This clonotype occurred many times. CDR3 nucleotide sequence: TGTGCCAGCAGCGTATGGGGGACCCCCGGTGAGCAGTTCTTC. It specifies CASSVWGTPGEQFF. The chain joins TRBV9 to TRBJ2-1; D may correspond to TRBD1 or TRBD2 (5 bases each). V dropped 1 base and J dropped 9 bases, with 14 bases sitting between them. The CDR3 sequence is 14 residues long. Germline lookup yields CDR1 SGDLS and CDR2 YYNGEE.

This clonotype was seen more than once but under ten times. CDR3 residues: CAISESIHEQYF. CDR3 DNA sequence: TGTGCCATCAGTGAGTCTATCCACGAGCAGTACTTC. The V and J genes are TRBV10-3 and TRBJ2-7; D unclear. Germline V CDR1 and CDR2: ENHRY, SYGVKD. This CDR3 is built from 12 residues. V gave up 0 bases and J gave up 5 bases, with 5 bases separating them.

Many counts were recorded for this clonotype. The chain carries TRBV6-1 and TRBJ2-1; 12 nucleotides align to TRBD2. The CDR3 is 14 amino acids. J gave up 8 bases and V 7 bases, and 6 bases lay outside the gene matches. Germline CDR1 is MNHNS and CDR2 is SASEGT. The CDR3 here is CASKGLAGGDEQFF. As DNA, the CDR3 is TGTGCCAGCAAAGGTCTAGCGGGAGGGGATGAGCAGTTCTTC.

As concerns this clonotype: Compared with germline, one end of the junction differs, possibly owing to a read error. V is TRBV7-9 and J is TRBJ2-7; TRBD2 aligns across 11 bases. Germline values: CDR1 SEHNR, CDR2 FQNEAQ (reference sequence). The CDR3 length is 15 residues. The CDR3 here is CASSPQTSGIHERYF. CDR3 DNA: TGTGCCAGCAGCCCTCAGACTAGCGGGATCCACGAGCGGTACTTC.

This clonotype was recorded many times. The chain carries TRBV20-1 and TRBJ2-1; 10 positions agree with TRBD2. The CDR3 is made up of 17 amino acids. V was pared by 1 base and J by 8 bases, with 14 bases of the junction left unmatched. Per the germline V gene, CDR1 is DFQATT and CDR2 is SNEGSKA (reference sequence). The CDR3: CSARVGGPSGSLDEQFF. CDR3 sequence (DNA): TGCAGTGCTAGAGTAGGTGGCCCTAGCGGGAGTCTCGATGAGCAGTTCTTC.

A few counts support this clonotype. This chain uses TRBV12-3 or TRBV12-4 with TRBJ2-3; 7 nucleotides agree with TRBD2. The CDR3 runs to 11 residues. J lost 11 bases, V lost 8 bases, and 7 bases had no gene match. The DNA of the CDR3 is TGTGCCAGCGGATGGGAGGGTAGGCAGTATTTT. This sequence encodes CASGWEGRQYF.

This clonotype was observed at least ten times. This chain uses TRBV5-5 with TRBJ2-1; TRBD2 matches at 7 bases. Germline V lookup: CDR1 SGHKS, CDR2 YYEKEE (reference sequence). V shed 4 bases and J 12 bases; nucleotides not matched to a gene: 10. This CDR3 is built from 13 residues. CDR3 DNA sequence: TGTGCCAGCAGCCCCACCCCCGGGGAGGGGCAGTTCTTC. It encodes CASSPTPGEGQFF.

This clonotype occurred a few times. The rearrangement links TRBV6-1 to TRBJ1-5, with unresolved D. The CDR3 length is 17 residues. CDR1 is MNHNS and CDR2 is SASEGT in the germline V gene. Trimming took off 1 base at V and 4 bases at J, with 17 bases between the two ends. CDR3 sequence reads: CASSEVRVNPSNQPQHF. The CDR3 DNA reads TGTGCCAGCAGTGAAGTGAGGGTCAACCCTTCAAATCAGCCCCAGCATTTT.

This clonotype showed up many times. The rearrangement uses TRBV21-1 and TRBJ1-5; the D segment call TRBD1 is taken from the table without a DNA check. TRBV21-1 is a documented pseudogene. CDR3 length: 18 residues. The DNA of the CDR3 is TGTGCCAGCAGCAAGCAAGGGGCGCTAGGTCAAGGCAATCAGCCCCAGCATTTT. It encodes CASSKQGALGQGNQPQHF.

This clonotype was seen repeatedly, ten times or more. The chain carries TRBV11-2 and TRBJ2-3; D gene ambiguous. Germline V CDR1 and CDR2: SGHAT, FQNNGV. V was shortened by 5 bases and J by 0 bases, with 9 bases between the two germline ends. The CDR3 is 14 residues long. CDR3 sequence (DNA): TGTGCCAGCAGCATCCAACCTAGCACAGATACGCAGTATTTT. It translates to CASSIQPSTDTQYF.

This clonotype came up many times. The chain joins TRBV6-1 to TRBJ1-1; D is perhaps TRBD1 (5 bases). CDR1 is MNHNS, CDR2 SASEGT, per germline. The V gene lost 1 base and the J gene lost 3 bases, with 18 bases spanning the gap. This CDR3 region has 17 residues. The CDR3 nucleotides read TGTGCCAGCAGTGAAGTTTCTGGGAGGGGACGGGACACTGAAGCTTTCTTT. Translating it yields CASSEVSGRGRDTEAFF.

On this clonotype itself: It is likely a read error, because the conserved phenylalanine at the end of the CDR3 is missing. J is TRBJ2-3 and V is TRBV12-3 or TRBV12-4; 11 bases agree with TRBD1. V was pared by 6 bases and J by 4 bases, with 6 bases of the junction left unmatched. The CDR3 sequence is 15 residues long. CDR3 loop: CASRWDRGFADTQYS. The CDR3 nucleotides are TGTGCCAGCAGATGGGACAGGGGGTTCGCAGATACGCAGTATTCT.

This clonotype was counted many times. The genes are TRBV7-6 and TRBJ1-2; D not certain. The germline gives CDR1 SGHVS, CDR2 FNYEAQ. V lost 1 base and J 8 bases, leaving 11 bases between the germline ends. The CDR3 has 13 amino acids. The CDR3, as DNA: TGTGCCAGCAGCTTAGAGTTAACTCGGGGCTACACCTTC. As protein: CASSLELTRGYTF.

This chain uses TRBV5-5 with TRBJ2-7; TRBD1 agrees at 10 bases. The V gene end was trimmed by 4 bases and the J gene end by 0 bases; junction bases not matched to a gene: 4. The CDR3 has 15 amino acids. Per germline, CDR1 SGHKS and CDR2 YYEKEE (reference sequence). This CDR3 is CASSVDRGISYEQYF. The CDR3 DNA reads TGTGCCAGCAGCGTGGACAGGGGGATCTCCTACGAGCAGTACTTC. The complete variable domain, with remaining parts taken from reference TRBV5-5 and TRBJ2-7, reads DAGVTQSPTHLIKTRGQQVTLRCSPISGHKSVSWYQQVLGQGPQFIFQYYEKEERGRGNFPDRFSARQFPNYSSELNVNALLLGDSALYLCASSVDRGISYEQYFGPGTRLTVT.

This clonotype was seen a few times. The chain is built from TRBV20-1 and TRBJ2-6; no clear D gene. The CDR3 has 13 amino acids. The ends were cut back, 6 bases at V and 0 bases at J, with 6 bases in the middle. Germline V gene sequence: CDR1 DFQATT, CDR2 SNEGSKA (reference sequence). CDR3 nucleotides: TGCAGTGCCCAGCGCTCTGGGGCCAACGTCCTGACTTTC. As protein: CSAQRSGANVLTF.

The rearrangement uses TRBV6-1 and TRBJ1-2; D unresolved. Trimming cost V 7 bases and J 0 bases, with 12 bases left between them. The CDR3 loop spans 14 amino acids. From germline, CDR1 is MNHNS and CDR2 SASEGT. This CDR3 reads CASTRSYTNYGYTF. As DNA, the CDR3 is TGTGCCAGCACCCGAAGTTACACTAACTATGGCTACACCTTC.

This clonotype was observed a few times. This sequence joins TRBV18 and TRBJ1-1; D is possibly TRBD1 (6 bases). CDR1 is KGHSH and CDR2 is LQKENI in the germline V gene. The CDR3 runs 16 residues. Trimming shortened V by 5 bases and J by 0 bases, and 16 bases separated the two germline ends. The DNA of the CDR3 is TGTGCCAGCTCATCCTCGGGACAAACCATGAACACTGAAGCTTTCTTT. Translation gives CASSSSGQTMNTEAFF.

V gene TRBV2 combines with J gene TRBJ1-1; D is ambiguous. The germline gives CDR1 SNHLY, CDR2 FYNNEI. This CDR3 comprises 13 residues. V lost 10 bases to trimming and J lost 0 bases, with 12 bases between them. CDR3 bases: TGTGCCACCAGACACAGCATGAACACTGAAGCTTTCTTT. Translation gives CATRHSMNTEAFF.

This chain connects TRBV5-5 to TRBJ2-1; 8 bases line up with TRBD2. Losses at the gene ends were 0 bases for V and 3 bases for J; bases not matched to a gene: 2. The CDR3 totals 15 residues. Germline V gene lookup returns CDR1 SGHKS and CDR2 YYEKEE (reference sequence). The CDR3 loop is CASSLEAGDYNEQFF. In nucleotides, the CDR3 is TGTGCCAGCAGCTTGGAAGCGGGAGACTACAATGAGCAGTTCTTC.

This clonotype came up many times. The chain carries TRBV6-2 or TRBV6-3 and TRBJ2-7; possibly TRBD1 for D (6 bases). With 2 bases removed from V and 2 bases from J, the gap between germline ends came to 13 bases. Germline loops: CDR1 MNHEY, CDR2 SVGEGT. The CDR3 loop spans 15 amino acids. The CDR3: CASSYGGSAPYEQYF. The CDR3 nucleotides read TGTGCCAGCAGTTACGGGGGCTCGGCCCCCTACGAGCAGTACTTC.

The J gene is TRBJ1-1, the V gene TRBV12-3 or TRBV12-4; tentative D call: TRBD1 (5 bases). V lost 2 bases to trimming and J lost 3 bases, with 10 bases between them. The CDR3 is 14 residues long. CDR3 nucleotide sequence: TGTGCCAGCAGTTTAAGGGGACGGGACACTGAAGCTTTCTTT. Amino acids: CASSLRGRDTEAFF.

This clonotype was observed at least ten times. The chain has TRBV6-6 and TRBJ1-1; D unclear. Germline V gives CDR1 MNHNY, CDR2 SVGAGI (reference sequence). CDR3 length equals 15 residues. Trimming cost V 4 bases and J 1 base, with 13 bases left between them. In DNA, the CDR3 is TGTGCCAGCAGTTCCCTTCGGCCGACGAACACTGAAGCTTTCTTT. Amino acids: CASSSLRPTNTEAFF.